This record concerns one TCR beta chain sequence. The specificity of this receptor is unknown. No much larger clone is present one base from it, and per-base qualities are unavailable. These data are taken from a study of blood T cell repertoires in COVID-19 (dated by TCRdb to 2020 to 2021). Notes on the research overall: The collaborator samples originated in the United States, Italy and Spain and spanned the acute and convalescent phases of COVID-19. The material from the prospective study consisted of cDNA or gDNA derived from T cells, B-cell-depleted T cells, or PBMCs. The dataset comprised deeply sampled blood TCRbeta repertoires from subjects exposed to, actively infected with, or recovered from COVID-19. The repertoires were released in a freely available public database meant as a resource for research on the immune response to SARS-CoV-2. Samples came from the ongoing ImmuneRACE study (first 160 participants) plus 1,254 subjects from 6 global collaborators. The sample metadata nearly always contained a de-identified subject ID, COVID-19 status, age in years and sex. Where available, HLA class I and class II types were obtained from metadata supplied by the sample provider rather than from assay-based typing.

One collaborating source in Seattle enrolled patients during active infection and followed them longitudinally through the course of disease. The collaborating institutions used their own protocols to collect whole blood in K2EDTA tubes. Collaborator samples were shipped for TCRbeta analysis as frozen whole blood, isolated PBMCs, or DNA extracted from either sample type. The full study reports these points: Clinical and demographic metadata were provided uncurated, with the amount varying by source and participant.

The immunoSEQ Assay, a bias-controlled multiplex PCR, was used to amplify TCRbeta CDR3 regions from genomic DNA. Per the authors' processing: Nucleated cell counts per sample were estimated from amplification of reference gene primers within the assay. Sequence reads were collapsed and filtered to measure the absolute abundance of every unique TCRbeta CDR3 rearrangement. For each sample, productive Simpson clonality was calculated as the square root of Simpson's diversity index across productive rearrangements. The immuneACCESS repertoire file appears here via TCRdb, limited to in-frame rearrangements. These files lack a portion of the clones; in checked studies, under half of the deficit traces to unresolved V genes, and the cause of the others is not known. For V, J and clone size, that table is used; D and trimming come from the DNA. Counted in this sample were about 530,000 clones; 85% to 90% of them appeared once. 7.8% of the sample comes from the top ten.

This receptor was identified in a woman between 45 and 65 years old with COVID-19, enrolled during active disease. Specimen: peripheral blood.

The DNA sequence is as follows: TGTGCCAGCAGCTTAGATCGCCAGGTCTACAATGAGCAGTTCTTC. Translated, it gives CASSLDRQVYNEQFF. The chain is encoded by TRBV11-2 joined to TRBJ2-1; no D gene call is confident. Taken from the germline V gene, the CDR1 and CDR2 loops are SGHAT and FQNNGV. The CDR3 runs 15 residues from the cysteine to the phenylalanine. Of all the DNA, just the CDR3 is kept, 45 bases in frame from base 1. The junction carries 9 bases between V and J, which are trimmed by 0 bases and 3 bases respectively.